What follows are 25 T cell receptor beta chains derived from one specimen sequenced in a study of blood T cell repertoires in COVID-19. This table comes from immunoSEQ multiplex PCR, and its TCRdb copy is limited to in-frame clones, with some not included. This sample has around 380,000 clones, with 80% to 90% found just once. Material for sequencing was PBMCs or T cells enriched from blood (not recorded which). The receptors were gathered from a man aged 30 to 45 who had recovered from COVID-19.

The chain uses TRBV5-6 and TRBJ2-7; 9 bases fit TRBD2. V shed 5 bases and J 5 bases; nucleotides not matched to a gene: 14. This CDR3 is built from 16 residues. Germline CDR1 reads SGHDT; CDR2 reads YYEEEE. The CDR3 DNA reads TGTGCCAGCAGTCCTCGGGCGCGGGGGGGCTACGACGAGCAGTACTTC. Amino acids: CASSPRARGGYDEQYF.

This rearrangement joins TRBV5-6 to TRBJ2-5; D is unclear. V shed 3 bases and J shed 4 bases, with 4 bases lying between them. In germline, CDR1 is SGHDT, CDR2 YYEEEE. The CDR3 is made up of 11 amino acids. In nucleotides, the CDR3 is TGTGCCAGCAGCTCTTTAGAGACCCAGTACTTC. It translates to CASSSLETQYF.

The V and J genes are TRBV5-1 and TRBJ1-1; tentatively, D is TRBD1 (6 bases). Germline lookup yields CDR1 SGHRS and CDR2 YFSETQ. The length of the CDR3 is 13 residues. The V gene lost 4 bases and the J gene lost 4 bases, with 11 bases spanning the gap. CDR3 sequence: CASSPGQPTEAFF. The CDR3 DNA follows: TGCGCCAGCAGCCCCGGACAGCCCACTGAAGCTTTCTTT.

The chain recombines TRBV3-1 (or the pseudogene TRBV3-2) with TRBJ1-1; no clear D gene. The CDR3 contains 16 residues. The V gene lost 1 base and the J gene lost 0 bases, with 12 bases spanning the gap. Germline loops: CDR1 LGHDT, CDR2 YNNKEL (reference sequence). The CDR3 nucleotides read TGTGCCAGCAGCCAAGTCGGTTCTCGCATGAACACTGAAGCTTTCTTT. The encoded protein is CASSQVGSRMNTEAFF.

The V call is TRBV10-2, the J call TRBJ2-7, with TRBD1 identical over 12 bases. V lost 4 bases and J lost 4; bases outside the gene matches: 2. This CDR3 is 14 amino acids long. The V gene's germline CDR1 is WSHSY and CDR2 SAAADI. CDR3 region: CASSAGQGAYEQYF. DNA for the CDR3: TGCGCCAGCAGTGCGGGACAGGGGGCTTACGAGCAGTACTTC.

J is TRBJ2-7 and V is TRBV30; D is unresolved. Trimming stripped 0 bases from V and 0 bases from J, with 6 bases between. Germline lookup yields CDR1 GTSNPN and CDR2 SVGIG (reference sequence). CDR3 length: 13 residues. CDR3 DNA sequence: TGTGCCTGGAGTGTACACCCCTCCTACGAGCAGTACTTC. Translation: CAWSVHPSYEQYF.

This chain joins TRBV7-2 and TRBJ1-2; 9 bases are a match to TRBD1. Losses at the gene ends were 7 bases for V and 11 bases for J; bases not matched to a gene: 20. CDR1 is SGHTA and CDR2 is FQGNSA in the germline V gene. The CDR3 sequence is 16 residues long. In DNA form, the CDR3 reads TGTGCCAGCAACCCCTTCCGACCGGGACAGGGTTTCCCATACACCTTC. It yields the protein CASNPFRPGQGFPYTF.

The rearrangement uses TRBV7-9 and TRBJ1-1; possibly TRBD1 for D (5 bases). Trimming shortened V by 5 bases and J by 4 bases, and 20 bases separated the two germline ends. The CDR3 spans 16 residues. Per the germline V gene, CDR1 is SEHNR and CDR2 is FQNEAQ (reference sequence). CDR3 region: CASSPGGVWGGTEAFF. As DNA, the CDR3 is TGTGCCAGCAGCCCCGGGGGGGTTTGGGGTGGCACTGAAGCTTTCTTT.

The gene calls are TRBV9 and TRBJ2-2, with 10 bases that match TRBD1. The CDR3 is made up of 13 amino acids. V lost 7 bases to trimming and J lost 8 bases; unmatched junction nucleotides: 5. Germline CDR1 SGDLS, CDR2 YYNGEE. The CDR3 region is CASGTGDRGELFF. In DNA form, the CDR3 reads TGTGCCAGCGGGACAGGGGATAGAGGGGAGCTGTTTTTT.

The V and J genes are TRBV11-2 and TRBJ2-5; 8 bases map to TRBD1. Germline-derived CDR1 and CDR2 are SGHAT and FQNNGV. CDR3 length: 17 amino acids. The J segment lost 1 base and the V segment lost 5 bases, leaving 12 bases of the junction unmatched. This chain's CDR3 is CASSTKWQGAPQETQYF. CDR3 nucleotide sequence: TGTGCCAGCAGCACAAAGTGGCAGGGGGCGCCCCAAGAGACCCAGTACTTC.

J is TRBJ1-4 and V is TRBV6-2 or TRBV6-3, with D tentatively TRBD1 (5 bases). Germline V gives CDR1 MNHEY, CDR2 SVGEGT. Trimming removed 5 bases at V and 1 base at J, with 11 bases between. The CDR3 is made up of 15 amino acids. CDR3 amino acids: CASSVRGLTNEKLFF. The CDR3 DNA is TGTGCCAGCAGTGTCCGGGGGTTAACTAATGAAAAACTGTTTTTT.

For the CDR3, the DNA is TGTGCCAGCCTCGGGGACACCTTGAACACTGAAGCTTTCTTT. Its translation: CASLGDTLNTEAFF. The chain links TRBV2 to TRBJ1-1; maybe TRBD1 (6 bases). CDR3 size: 14 residues. Trimming took off 8 bases at V and 0 bases at J, with 13 bases between the two ends. CDR1 and CDR2 (germline): SNHLY, FYNNEI.

The V gene is TRBV2, the J gene TRBJ2-7; tentative D call: TRBD2 (6 bases). Germline loops: CDR1 SNHLY, CDR2 FYNNEI. V dropped 6 bases and J dropped 0 bases, with 15 bases sitting between them. The CDR3 consists of 15 residues. Here the CDR3 DNA reads TGTGCCAGCAGGCTCCGCGGGGACTTCTCCTACGAGCAGTACTTC. Translated, it gives CASRLRGDFSYEQYF.

The chain employs TRBV28 and TRBJ1-2, with 7 positions matching TRBD1. J lost 5 bases, V lost 5 bases, and 8 bases had no gene match. The CDR3 is 14 residues long. The germline V gene encodes CDR1 MDHEN and CDR2 SYDVKM. CDR3 nucleotide sequence: TGTGCCAGCAGTGCCCACGCAGGGGGTTATGGCTACACCTTC. This encodes CASSAHAGGYGYTF.

The chain links TRBV19 to TRBJ1-3; D is ambiguous. This CDR3 has 15 amino acids. In germline, CDR1 is LNHDA, CDR2 SQIVND (reference sequence). Deletions cut 7 bases from V and 2 bases from J, with 15 bases between. CDR3 bases: TGTGCCAGTACCGGCGGAGGTATCCCTGGAAACACCATATATTTT. This sequence encodes CASTGGGIPGNTIYF.

The rearrangement joins TRBV7-8 to TRBJ2-1; D perhaps matches TRBD1 (6 bases). The germline CDR1 and CDR2 sequences are SGHVS and FQNEAQ. Trimming stripped 6 bases from V and 4 bases from J, with 25 bases between. CDR3 length equals 18 residues. The CDR3 sequence: CASRLSITWGLSYNEQFF. Here the CDR3 DNA reads TGTGCCAGCAGGCTATCAATCACGTGGGGGCTTTCTTACAATGAGCAGTTCTTC.

The chain has TRBV10-3 and TRBJ1-1; TRBD1 is a possible D gene (6 bases). The V gene lost 10 bases and the J gene lost 1 base, with 10 bases spanning the gap. This CDR3 has 12 residues. The V gene's germline CDR1 is ENHRY and CDR2 SYGVKD. CDR3 nucleotide sequence: TGTGCCACCGGGACAACGAACACTGAAGCTTTCTTT. It yields the protein CATGTTNTEAFF.

The chain carries TRBV29-1 and TRBJ2-5; 10 bases agree with TRBD2. Germline lookup yields CDR1 SQVTM and CDR2 ANQGSEA. CDR3 length: 14 residues. Trimming took 7 bases from V and 5 from J; bases not matched to a gene: 10. The CDR3 DNA follows: TGCAGCGCGGGACTAGCGTCAGGGAGGGAGACCCAGTACTTC. Residues: CSAGLASGRETQYF.

This clone was counted once. This sequence joins TRBV2 and TRBJ2-1; 12 bases agree with TRBD1. Germline V gene lookup returns CDR1 SNHLY and CDR2 FYNNEI. V dropped 6 bases and J dropped 9; count of bases not matched to a gene: 6. This CDR3 contains 14 residues. The CDR3 loop is CASSPGTGGTEQFF. CDR3 nucleotides: TGTGCCAGCAGCCCCGGGACAGGGGGCACTGAGCAGTTCTTC.

The chain joins TRBV30 to TRBJ2-7; maybe TRBD2 (5 bases). CDR3 length: 12 amino acids. V was clipped by 2 bases and J by 1 base, with 6 bases between them. Germline V gene sequence: CDR1 GTSNPN, CDR2 SVGIG (reference sequence). The CDR3 coding sequence is TGTGCCTGGAGTCCGGGATCCTACGAGCAGTACTTC. Its protein product is CAWSPGSYEQYF.

The CDR3 spells CASTRAAEGNQPQHF. CDR3 nucleotide sequence: TGTGCCAGCACCCGGGCGGCTGAGGGCAATCAGCCCCAGCATTTT. The V call is TRBV7-8, the J call TRBJ1-5; no firm D call. With 7 bases removed from V and 2 bases from J, the gap between germline ends came to 15 bases. CDR3 size: 15 residues. Germline-derived CDR1 and CDR2 are SGHVS and FQNEAQ.

The chain is built from TRBV6-5 and TRBJ2-3; D gene uncertain. CDR1 and CDR2 (germline): MNHEY, SVGAGI. The CDR3 loop spans 14 amino acids. Between the trimmed V and J ends, which lost 0 bases and 4 bases, there was a span of 8 bases. The CDR3: CASSYSIQSDTQYF. The CDR3 DNA sequence: TGTGCCAGCAGTTACTCGATCCAGTCAGATACGCAGTATTTT.

The chain employs TRBV5-4 and TRBJ1-4, with 9 positions matching TRBD1. The CDR3 is 16 residues long. V dropped 3 bases and J dropped 5; count of bases not matched to a gene: 8. Germline CDR1 SGHNT, CDR2 YYREEE (reference sequence). CDR3 bases: TGTGCCAGCAGCTCACCTACAGGGGGCGGGAATGAAAAACTGTTTTTT. It specifies CASSSPTGGGNEKLFF.

The V call is TRBV2, the J call TRBJ1-4; no reliable D call. Germline V gene lookup returns CDR1 SNHLY and CDR2 FYNNEI. Trimming removed 9 bases at V and 7 bases at J, with 18 bases between. This CDR3 region has 14 residues. CDR3: CASIGWAQTEKLFF. The CDR3 nucleotides read TGTGCCAGTATCGGCTGGGCCCAGACTGAAAAACTGTTTTTT.

The J gene is TRBJ2-3, the V gene TRBV19; maybe TRBD2 (5 bases). CDR3 length: 14 residues. Germline-derived CDR1 and CDR2 are LNHDA and SQIVND (reference sequence). Trimming took off 3 bases at V and 1 base at J, with 8 bases between the two ends. DNA of the CDR3: TGTGCCAGTAGTATGGGGAGCGGCACAGATACGCAGTATTTT. It translates to CASSMGSGTDTQYF.